Below, 23 T cell receptor beta chains from the same sample are listed, as sequenced in a study of blood T cell repertoires in COVID-19. The repertoire was sequenced with immunoSEQ multiplex PCR; TCRdb's copy has only in-frame clones and lacks some. The data show about 330,000 clones, with about 90% seen just once and about 5% held by the top ten. Material: PBMCs or T cells enriched from blood (not recorded which). The receptors here all came from a young man who had recovered from COVID-19.

The V call is TRBV5-1, the J call TRBJ2-3; 10 nucleotides agree with TRBD1. Germline V lookup: CDR1 SGHRS, CDR2 YFSETQ. Trimming took 4 bases from V and 4 from J; bases not matched to a gene: 9. CDR3 length equals 16 residues. The CDR3 reads CASSPGQGRWADTQYF. The CDR3, as DNA: TGCGCCAGCAGCCCGGGACAGGGGAGGTGGGCAGATACGCAGTATTTT.

This chain connects TRBV6-4 to TRBJ2-2; TRBD2 aligns across 7 bases. Germline CDR1 and CDR2: MRHNA and SNTAGT. After removal of 4 bases from V and 4 bases from J, the junction contained 15 bases not matched to a gene. There are 18 residues in the CDR3. The CDR3 DNA reads as TGTGCCAGCAGTGGCTCCTCTAGTCGGGGGGAGGTCACCGGGGAGCTGTTTTTT. Amino acids: CASSGSSSRGEVTGELFF.

The J gene is TRBJ1-1, the V gene TRBV10-1; D remains unclear. This CDR3 region has 13 residues. Germline V gene data show CDR1 as WNHNN and CDR2 as SYGVQD (reference sequence). Deletions cut 6 bases from V and 4 bases from J, with 12 bases between. Here the CDR3 reads CASRGGPGTEAFF. For the CDR3, the DNA is TGCGCCAGCAGGGGAGGGCCGGGCACTGAAGCTTTCTTT.

The chain recombines TRBV7-2 with TRBJ1-6, with D unclear. The germline V and J ends were trimmed by 5 bases and 10 bases, with 6 bases remaining between them. The CDR3 is 11 residues long. CDR1 and CDR2 from the germline V gene are SGHTA and FQGNSA. Here the CDR3 DNA reads TGTGCCAGCAGCGCCGGGTCACCCCTCCACTTT. It specifies CASSAGSPLHF.

This clone was detected only a few times. The chain combines TRBV3-1 (or the pseudogene TRBV3-2) with TRBJ2-6; TRBD1 aligns across 8 bases. J was trimmed by 2 bases and V by 4 bases; bases with no gene match: 4. The CDR3 is 16 residues long. Germline loops: CDR1 LGHDT, CDR2 YNNKEL (reference sequence). CDR3 in amino acids: CASSPMTGAGANVLTF. The DNA of the CDR3 is TGTGCCAGCAGCCCAATGACAGGGGCTGGGGCCAACGTCCTGACTTTC.

The chain links TRBV13 to TRBJ2-7; 14 nucleotides line up with TRBD2. Trimming at V came to 0 bases and at J to 4 bases, leaving 2 bases not matched to a gene. Germline-derived CDR1 and CDR2 are PRHDT and FYEKMQ (reference sequence). The CDR3 sequence is 16 residues long. The CDR3 sequence: CASSLGRLAGGYEQYF. The CDR3 bases are TGTGCCAGCAGCTTAGGCCGACTAGCGGGGGGGTACGAGCAGTACTTC. Drawing the rest from reference TRBV13 and TRBJ2-7, the complete variable domain is AAGVIQSPRHLIKEKRETATLKCYPIPRHDTVYWYQQGPGQDPQFLISFYEKMQSDKGSIPDRFSAQQFSDYHSELNMSSLELGDSALYFCASSLGRLAGGYEQYFGPGTRLTVT.

This clone showed up just once. Additional DNA sequences in this sample encode the identical CDR3. This chain links TRBV27 with TRBJ1-6, with D possibly being TRBD1 (6 bases). The germline V and J ends were trimmed by 0 bases and 9 bases, with 9 bases remaining between them. The CDR3 runs 14 residues. CDR1 is MNHEY and CDR2 is SMNVEV in the germline V gene (reference sequence). In nucleotides, the CDR3 is TGTGCCAGCAGTTTATCAGGGGGAGTTTCACCCCTCCACTTT. Its translation: CASSLSGGVSPLHF.

The rearrangement links TRBV28 to TRBJ1-5; 9 nucleotides align to TRBD1. V shed 5 bases and J 6 bases; nucleotides not matched to a gene: 2. Germline CDR1 MDHEN, CDR2 SYDVKM. The CDR3 spans 13 residues. The CDR3 spells CASSTGGFQPQHF. The CDR3 DNA follows: TGTGCCAGCAGTACAGGGGGCTTTCAGCCCCAGCATTTT.

The rearrangement links TRBV29-1 to TRBJ2-7; 9 positions match TRBD1. The CDR3 spans 12 residues. CDR1 and CDR2 from the germline V gene are SQVTM and ANQGSEA. J lost 3 bases, V lost 7 bases, and 4 bases had no gene match. The CDR3 nucleotides read TGCAGCGCTACAGGGGGCATCTACGAGCAGTACTTC. Translating it yields CSATGGIYEQYF.

J is TRBJ2-3 and V is TRBV6-5; 8 positions match TRBD1. Unmatched junction bases numbered 4, after V lost 5 bases and J lost 0 bases. From germline, CDR1 is MNHEY and CDR2 SVGAGI. The CDR3 runs to 15 residues. DNA of the CDR3: TGTGCCAGCAGTCAGGGGGCCCCTAGCACAGATACGCAGTATTTT. This translates into CASSQGAPSTDTQYF.

The rearrangement links TRBV4-2 to TRBJ2-7, with a tentative D call TRBD1 (6 bases). The V gene's germline CDR1 is LGHNA and CDR2 YNFKEQ. CDR3 size: 15 residues. V lost 2 bases to trimming and J lost 2 bases, with 13 bases between them. As DNA, the CDR3 is TGTGCCAGCAGCCAAAAGGACAGATCGGCCTACGAGCAGTACTTC. Protein product: CASSQKDRSAYEQYF.

This chain uses TRBV25-1 with TRBJ2-7, with a tentative D call TRBD1 (5 bases). Germline CDR1 and CDR2: MGHDK and SYGVNS. Deletions cut 3 bases from V and 5 bases from J, with 17 bases between. CDR3 length: 15 residues. The CDR3 is CASSERSGYSDEQYF. The CDR3 DNA reads as TGTGCCAGCAGTGAGCGTTCAGGGTATTCCGACGAGCAGTACTTC.

This clone was recorded only once. The chain has TRBV6-5 and TRBJ2-7; possible D gene TRBD1, 6 bases. The CDR3 covers 13 residues. V lost 8 bases and J 4 bases, leaving 15 bases between the germline ends. The germline V gene has CDR1 MNHEY and CDR2 SVGAGI. CDR3 region: CASRRAGEYEQYF. CDR3 in DNA: TGTGCCAGCCGCCGAGCAGGGGAATACGAGCAGTACTTC.

The chain has TRBV11-2 and TRBJ2-2; TRBD2 matches at 9 bases. This CDR3 contains 16 residues. With 0 bases clipped from V and 7 bases from J, the junction kept 6 bases outside the gene matches. From germline, CDR1 is SGHAT and CDR2 FQNNGV. The CDR3 loop is CASSLDRLAGRGELFF. CDR3 coding DNA: TGTGCCAGCAGCTTAGATCGGCTAGCGGGACGCGGGGAGCTGTTTTTT.

The CDR3 bases are TGTGCCAGCAGTTTGATCAGCGGGGGTTCCTACAATGAGCAGTTCTTC. Residues: CASSLISGGSYNEQFF. The chain joins TRBV28 to TRBJ2-1; 8 bases line up with TRBD2. This CDR3 is 16 amino acids long. Germline CDR1 reads MDHEN; CDR2 reads SYDVKM. Losses at the gene ends were 3 bases for V and 1 base for J; bases not matched to a gene: 5.

The rearrangement uses TRBV10-3 and TRBJ2-3; possibly TRBD2 for D (5 bases). Germline V lookup: CDR1 ENHRY, CDR2 SYGVKD. V lost 10 bases and J 2 bases, leaving 28 bases between the germline ends. The CDR3 consists of 18 residues. CDR3 coding DNA: TGTGCCACCACAAAATCACGCCAATTGGAGCGGACCACAGATACGCAGTATTTT. Translated, it gives CATTKSRQLERTTDTQYF.

This chain joins TRBV28 and TRBJ2-3; 8 positions agree with TRBD2. The germline V gene encodes CDR1 MDHEN and CDR2 SYDVKM. The CDR3 is 15 residues long. V shed 5 bases and J 2 bases; nucleotides not matched to a gene: 6. This CDR3 reads CASSRLATTTDTQYF. For the CDR3, the DNA is TGTGCCAGCAGTCGACTAGCGACGACCACAGATACGCAGTATTTT.

The chain links TRBV2 to TRBJ1-5; D gene ambiguous. V was pared by 0 bases and J by 4 bases, with 10 bases between. Looked up from germline, CDR1 is SNHLY and CDR2 is FYNNEI. The CDR3 is 15 residues long. CDR3 coding DNA: TGTGCCAGCAGTGAAGCGGCCGCAGCGAATCAGCCCCAGCATTTT. Translated: CASSEAAAANQPQHF.

The chain has TRBV9 and TRBJ2-7, with D hard to call. CDR3 length equals 14 residues. V lost 0 bases and J 2 bases, leaving 9 bases between the germline ends. Germline V CDR1 and CDR2: SGDLS, YYNGEE. CDR3 protein: CASSVGAGPYEQYF. As DNA, the CDR3 is TGTGCCAGCAGCGTAGGAGCAGGCCCCTACGAGCAGTACTTC.

The V gene is TRBV7-9, the J gene TRBJ2-1; D is perhaps TRBD2 (6 bases). V was clipped by 0 bases and J by 10 bases, with 22 bases between them. Germline V gene sequence: CDR1 SEHNR, CDR2 FQNEAQ (reference sequence). The CDR3 extends over 17 amino acids. CDR3 sequence (DNA): TGTGCCAGCAGCTTAGCGGGTAGCGGCTTCCCACAATACGAGCAGTTCTTC. Its protein product is CASSLAGSGFPQYEQFF. Together with reference TRBV7-9 and TRBJ2-1, the CDR3 gives the full variable domain: DTGVSQNPRHKITKRGQNVTFRCDPISEHNRLYWYRQTLGQGPEFLTYFQNEAQLEKSRLLSDRFSAERPKGSFSTLEIQRTEQGDSAMYLCASSLAGSGFPQYEQFFGPGTRLTVL.

V gene TRBV28 combines with J gene TRBJ2-2; 7 nucleotides agree with TRBD1. Trimming at V came to 5 bases and at J to 6 bases, leaving 15 bases not matched to a gene. The CDR3 totals 17 residues. Per germline, CDR1 MDHEN and CDR2 SYDVKM. As DNA, the CDR3 is TGTGCCAGCAGTCCTGATCGGGGCCGACAGGGTGCCGGGGAGCTGTTTTTT. Translating it yields CASSPDRGRQGAGELFF. Using reference TRBV28 and TRBJ2-2 for the parts outside the CDR3, the full variable domain is DVKVTQSSRYLVKRTGEKVFLECVQDMDHENMFWYRQDPGLGLRLIYFSYDVKMKEKGDIPEGYSVSREKKERFSLILESASTNQTSMYLCASSPDRGRQGAGELFFGEGSRLTVL.

J is TRBJ2-7 and V is TRBV2; D gene uncertain. CDR1 and CDR2 (germline): SNHLY, FYNNEI. The CDR3 is made up of 13 amino acids. The V end lost 4 bases, the J end lost 6 bases, and 13 bases lay between the germline ends. The CDR3 here is CASSVKSLTEQYF. The CDR3 region has the DNA TGTGCCAGCAGTGTCAAGAGCCTCACCGAGCAGTACTTC.

This chain connects TRBV24-1 to TRBJ1-2; D ambiguous. Germline values: CDR1 KGHDR, CDR2 SFDVKD. V was shortened by 5 bases and J by 4 bases, with 10 bases between the two germline ends. This CDR3 has 13 amino acids. CDR3 loop: CATSGGSAYGYTF. The DNA for the CDR3 is TGTGCCACCAGTGGAGGGTCGGCCTATGGCTACACCTTC.